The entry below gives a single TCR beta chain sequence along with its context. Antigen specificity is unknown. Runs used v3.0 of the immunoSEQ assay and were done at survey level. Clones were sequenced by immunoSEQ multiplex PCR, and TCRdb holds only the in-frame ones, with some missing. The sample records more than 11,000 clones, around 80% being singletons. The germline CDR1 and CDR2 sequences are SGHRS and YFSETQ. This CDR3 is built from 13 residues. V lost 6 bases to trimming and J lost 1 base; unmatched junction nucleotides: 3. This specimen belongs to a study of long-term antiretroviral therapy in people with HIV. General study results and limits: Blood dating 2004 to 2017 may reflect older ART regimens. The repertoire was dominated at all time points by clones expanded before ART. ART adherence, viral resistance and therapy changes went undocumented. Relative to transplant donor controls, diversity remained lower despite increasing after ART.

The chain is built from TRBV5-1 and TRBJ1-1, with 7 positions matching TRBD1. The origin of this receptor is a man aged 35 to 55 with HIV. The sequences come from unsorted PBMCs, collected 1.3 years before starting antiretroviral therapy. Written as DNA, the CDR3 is TGCGCCAGCACGGGACAGCCGAACACTGAAGCTTTCTTT. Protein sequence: CASTGQPNTEAFF. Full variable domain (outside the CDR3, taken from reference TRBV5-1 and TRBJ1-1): KAGVTQTPRYLIKTRGQQVTLSCSPISGHRSVSWYQQTPGQGLQFLFEYFSETQRNKGNFPGRFSGRQFSNSRSEMNVSTLELGDSALYLCASTGQPNTEAFFGQGTRLTVV.